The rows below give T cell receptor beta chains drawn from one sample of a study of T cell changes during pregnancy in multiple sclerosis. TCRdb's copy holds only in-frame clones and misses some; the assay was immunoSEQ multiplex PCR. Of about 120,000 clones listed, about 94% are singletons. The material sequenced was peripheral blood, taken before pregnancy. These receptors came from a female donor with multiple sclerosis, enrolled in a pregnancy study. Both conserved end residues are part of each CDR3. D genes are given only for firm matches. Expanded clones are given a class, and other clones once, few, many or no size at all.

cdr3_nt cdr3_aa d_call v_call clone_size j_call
TGTGCCAGCAGCTTGGCGGTGGGAGTCGGTTCCAAAAACATTCAGTACTTC CASSLAVGVGSKNIQYF NA TRBV5-6 NA TRBJ2-4
TGTGCCAGCACCACCGGGACACATCCCTACGAGCAGTACTTC CASTTGTHPYEQYF NA TRBV5-5 NA TRBJ2-7
TGTGCCAGCAGGTCGACAGGGCATAGCTCCTACGAGCAGTACTTC CASRSTGHSSYEQYF TRBD1 TRBV28 NA TRBJ2-7
TGTGCCAGCAGCGTAGCTGCGGGACCGAGCACAGATACGCAGTATTTT CASSVAAGPSTDTQYF NA TRBV9 NA TRBJ2-3
TGTGCCAGCAGCGTAAGCGCCGTACCAGGGACTGAAGCTTTCTTT CASSVSAVPGTEAFF NA TRBV9 NA TRBJ1-1
TGTGCCAGTAGTATAGTCAGTAGCAATCAGCCCCAGCATTTT CASSIVSSNQPQHF NA TRBV19 NA TRBJ1-5
TGTGCCAGCAGCTTTTATGCGGGAGCTAGGACCGGGGAGCTGTTTTTT CASSFYAGARTGELFF TRBD2 TRBV5-8 NA TRBJ2-2
TGTGCCAGCAGCTTGTCGGGGGCAGGGGGCACTGAAGCTTTCTTT CASSLSGAGGTEAFF TRBD1 TRBV7-9 NA TRBJ1-1
TGTGCCAGTACCCTCACAGGGGCCAATCAGCCCCAGCATTTT CASTLTGANQPQHF TRBD1 TRBV19 few TRBJ1-5
TGTGCCTGGAGTGTTGAGGGCCTGGGGGAAAAACTGTTTTTT CAWSVEGLGEKLFF NA TRBV30 NA TRBJ1-4
TGTGCCAGTAGTATCGCAGGGGTCCAAGAGACCCAGTACTTC CASSIAGVQETQYF NA TRBV19 NA TRBJ2-5
TGTGCCTGGGTTCGGGATTATGAGCAGTTCTTC CAWVRDYEQFF NA TRBV30 once TRBJ2-1
TGTGCCAGCAGCCCTCGGACGGGGGAAAAACTGTTTTTT CASSPRTGEKLFF NA TRBV9 NA TRBJ1-4
TGTGCCAGCAGCAGGGGACTAGCGGGGGCCACCACCGGGGAGCTGTTTTTT CASSRGLAGATTGELFF TRBD2 TRBV7-3 NA TRBJ2-2
TGTGCCAGCTCACCACCGGGGGCAGAAGAGACCCAGTACTTC CASSPPGAEETQYF NA TRBV18 NA TRBJ2-5
TGCGCCAGCAGCCAAGGCGAGGACAGGGGCTACTACAATGAGCAGTTCTTC CASSQGEDRGYYNEQFF TRBD1 TRBV4-1 NA TRBJ2-1
TGTGCCAGCAGTTTATGGGAGGGGGGGCATGGCAATCAGCCCCAGCATTTT CASSLWEGGHGNQPQHF NA TRBV28 NA TRBJ1-5
TGTGCCACCAGCAGAGGGCTGGGACAGGGTCAGCCCCAGCATTTT CATSRGLGQGQPQHF TRBD1 TRBV15 NA TRBJ1-5